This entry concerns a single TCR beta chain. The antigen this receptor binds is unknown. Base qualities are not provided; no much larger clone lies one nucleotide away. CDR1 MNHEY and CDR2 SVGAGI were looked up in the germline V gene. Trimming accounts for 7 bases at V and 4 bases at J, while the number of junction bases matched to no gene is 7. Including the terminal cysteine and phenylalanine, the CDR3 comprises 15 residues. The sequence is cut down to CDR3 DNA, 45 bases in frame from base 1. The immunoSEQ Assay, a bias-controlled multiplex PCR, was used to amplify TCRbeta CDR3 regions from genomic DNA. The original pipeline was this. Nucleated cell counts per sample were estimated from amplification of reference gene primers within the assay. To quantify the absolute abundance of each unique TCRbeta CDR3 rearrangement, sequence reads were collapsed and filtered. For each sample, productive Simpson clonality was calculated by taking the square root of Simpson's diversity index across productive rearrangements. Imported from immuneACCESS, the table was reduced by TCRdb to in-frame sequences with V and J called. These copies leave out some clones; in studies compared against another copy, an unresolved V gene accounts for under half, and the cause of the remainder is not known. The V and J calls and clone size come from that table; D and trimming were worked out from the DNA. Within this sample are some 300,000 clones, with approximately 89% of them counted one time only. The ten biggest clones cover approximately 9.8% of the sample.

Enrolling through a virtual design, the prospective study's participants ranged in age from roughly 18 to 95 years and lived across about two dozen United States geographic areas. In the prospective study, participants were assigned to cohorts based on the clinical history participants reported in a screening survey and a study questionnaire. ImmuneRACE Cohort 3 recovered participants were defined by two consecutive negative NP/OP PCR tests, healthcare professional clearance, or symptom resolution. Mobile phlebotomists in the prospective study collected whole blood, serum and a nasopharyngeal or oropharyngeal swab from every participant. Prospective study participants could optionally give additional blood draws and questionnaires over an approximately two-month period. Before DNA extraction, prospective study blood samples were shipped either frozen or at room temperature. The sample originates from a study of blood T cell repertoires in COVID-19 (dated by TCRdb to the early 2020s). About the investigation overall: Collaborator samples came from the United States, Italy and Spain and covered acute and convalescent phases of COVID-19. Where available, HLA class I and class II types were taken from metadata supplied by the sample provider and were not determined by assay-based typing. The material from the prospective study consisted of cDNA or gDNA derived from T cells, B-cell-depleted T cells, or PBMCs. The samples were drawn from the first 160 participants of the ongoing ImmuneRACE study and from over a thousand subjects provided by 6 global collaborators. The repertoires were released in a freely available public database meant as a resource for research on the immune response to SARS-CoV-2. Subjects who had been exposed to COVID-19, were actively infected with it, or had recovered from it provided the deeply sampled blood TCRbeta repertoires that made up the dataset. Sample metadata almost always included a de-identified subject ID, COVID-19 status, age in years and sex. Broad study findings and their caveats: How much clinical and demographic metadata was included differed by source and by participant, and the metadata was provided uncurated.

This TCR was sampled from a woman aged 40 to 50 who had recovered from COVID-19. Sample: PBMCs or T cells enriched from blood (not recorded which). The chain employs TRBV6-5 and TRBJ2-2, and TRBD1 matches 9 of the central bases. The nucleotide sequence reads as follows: TGTGCCAGCACGATAAGGGACAGGGCCACCGGGGAGCTGTTTTTT. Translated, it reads CASTIRDRATGELFF.